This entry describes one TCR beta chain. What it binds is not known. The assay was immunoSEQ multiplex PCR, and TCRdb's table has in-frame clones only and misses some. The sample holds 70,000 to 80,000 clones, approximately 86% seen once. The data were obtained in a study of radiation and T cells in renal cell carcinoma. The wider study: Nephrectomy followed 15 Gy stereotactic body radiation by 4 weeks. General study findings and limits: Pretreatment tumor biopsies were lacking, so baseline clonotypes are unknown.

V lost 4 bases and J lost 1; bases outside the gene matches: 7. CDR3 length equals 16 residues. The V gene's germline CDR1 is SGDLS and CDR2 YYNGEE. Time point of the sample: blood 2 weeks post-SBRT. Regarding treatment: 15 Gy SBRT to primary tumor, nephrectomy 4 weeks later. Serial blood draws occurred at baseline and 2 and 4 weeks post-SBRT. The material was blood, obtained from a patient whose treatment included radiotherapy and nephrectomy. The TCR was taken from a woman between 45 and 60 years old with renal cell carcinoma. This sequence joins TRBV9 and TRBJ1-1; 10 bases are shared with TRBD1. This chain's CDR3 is CASSPGQGWGNTEAFF. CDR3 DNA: TGTGCCAGCAGCCCGGGACAGGGGTGGGGGAACACTGAAGCTTTCTTT.